This T cell receptor (beta chain) came from a study of long-term antiretroviral therapy in people with HIV. About this clone: Its antigen remains unidentified.

General study points: HIV repertoires spanned tighter CDR3 length ranges than controls did.

At survey level, the immunoSEQ assay was run in its v3.0 version. TCRdb keeps only in-frame clones here, not all; method: immunoSEQ multiplex PCR. This table has tens of thousands of clones, about 80% appearing once. The CDR3 loop spans 15 amino acids. CDR1 SGHRS and CDR2 YFSETQ come from the germline V gene. V was pared by 1 base and J by 4 bases, with 12 bases between. Specimen: unsorted PBMCs, collected 0.8 years after starting antiretroviral therapy. The sequence was obtained from a woman in her late teens or twenties with HIV. The chain combines TRBV5-1 with TRBJ1-3; D not certain. CDR3 nucleotide sequence: TGCGCCAGCAGCTTGAATAGGGCACCGGGAAACACCATATATTTT. Encoded protein: CASSLNRAPGNTIYF.